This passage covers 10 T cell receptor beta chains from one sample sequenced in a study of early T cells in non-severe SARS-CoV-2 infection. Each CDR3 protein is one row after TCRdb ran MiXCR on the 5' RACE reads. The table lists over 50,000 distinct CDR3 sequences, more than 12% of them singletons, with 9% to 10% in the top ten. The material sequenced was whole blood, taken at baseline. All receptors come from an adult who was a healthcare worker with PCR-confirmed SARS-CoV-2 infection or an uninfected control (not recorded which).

The CDR3 reads CASSQGNRVYEQFF. The CDR3 coding sequence is TGTGCCAGCAGCCAAGGTAACAGGGTCTATGAGCAGTTCTTC. The chain has TRBV14 and TRBJ2-1; possibly TRBD1 for D (6 bases). The germline V and J ends were trimmed by 1 base and 8 bases, with 12 bases remaining between them. CDR3 length: 14 residues. Per the germline V gene, CDR1 is SGHDN and CDR2 is FVKESK.

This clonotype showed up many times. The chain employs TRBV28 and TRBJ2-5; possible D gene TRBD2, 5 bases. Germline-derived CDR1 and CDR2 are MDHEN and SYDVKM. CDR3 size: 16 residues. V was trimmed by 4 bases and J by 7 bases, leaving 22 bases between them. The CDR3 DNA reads TGTGCCAGCAGTTCACCGGAAACACAACAAGCGGTGACCCAGTACTTC. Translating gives CASSSPETQQAVTQYF. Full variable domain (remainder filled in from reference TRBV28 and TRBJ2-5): DVKVTQSSRYLVKRTGEKVFLECVQDMDHENMFWYRQDPGLGLRLIYFSYDVKMKEKGDIPEGYSVSREKKERFSLILESASTNQTSMYLCASSSPETQQAVTQYFGPGTRLLVL.

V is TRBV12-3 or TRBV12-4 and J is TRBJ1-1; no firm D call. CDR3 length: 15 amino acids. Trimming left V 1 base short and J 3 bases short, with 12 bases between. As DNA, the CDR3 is TGTGCCAGCAGTTTAGGTCGGAGGCAATACACTGAAGCTTTCTTT. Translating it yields CASSLGRRQYTEAFF.

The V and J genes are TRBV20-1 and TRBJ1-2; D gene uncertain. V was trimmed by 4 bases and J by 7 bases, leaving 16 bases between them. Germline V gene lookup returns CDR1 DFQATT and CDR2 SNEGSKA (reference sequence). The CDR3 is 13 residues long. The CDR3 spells CSANEGLGGGYTF. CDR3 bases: TGCAGTGCTAACGAAGGACTGGGAGGTGGCTACACCTTC.

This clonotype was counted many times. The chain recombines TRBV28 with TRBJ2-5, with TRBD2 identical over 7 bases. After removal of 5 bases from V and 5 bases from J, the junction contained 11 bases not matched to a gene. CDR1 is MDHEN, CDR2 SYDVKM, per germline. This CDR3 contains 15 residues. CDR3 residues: CASSPGGRMTETQYF. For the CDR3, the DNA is TGTGCCAGCAGTCCCGGGGGGAGGATGACGGAGACCCAGTACTTC.

In DNA form, the CDR3 reads TGTGCCAGCAGCCAAGATTACGGGGGGACCGGGGAGCTGTTTTTT. Translating gives CASSQDYGGTGELFF. The chain employs TRBV4-2 and TRBJ2-2, with TRBD2 matching 7 bases. Per the germline V gene, CDR1 is LGHNA and CDR2 is YNFKEQ. This CDR3 is built from 15 residues. V lost 0 bases to trimming and J lost 5 bases; unmatched junction nucleotides: 3.

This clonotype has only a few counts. CDR3 nucleotides: TGTGCCAGCAGTGAGACTAGCGGGGCCGGTGAGCAGTTCTTC. Protein: CASSETSGAGEQFF. V and J are TRBV2 and TRBJ2-1; 11 bases map to TRBD2. CDR3 length: 14 residues. The V and J ends lost 3 bases and 9 bases, in that order; junction bases with no gene match: 4. CDR1 SNHLY and CDR2 FYNNEI come from the germline V gene. The full variable domain, rest sourced from reference TRBV2 and TRBJ2-1, is EPEVTQTPSHQVTQMGQEVILRCVPISNHLYFYWYRQILGQKVEFLVSFYNNEISEKSEIFDDQFSVERPDGSNFTLKIRSTKLEDSAMYFCASSETSGAGEQFFGPGTRLTVL.

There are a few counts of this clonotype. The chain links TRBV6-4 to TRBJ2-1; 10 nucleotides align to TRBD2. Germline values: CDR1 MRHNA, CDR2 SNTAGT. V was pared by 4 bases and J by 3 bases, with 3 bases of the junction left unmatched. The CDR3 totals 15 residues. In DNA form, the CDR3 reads TGTGCCAGCAGTGGTACTAGCGGGGACTACAATGAGCAGTTCTTC. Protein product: CASSGTSGDYNEQFF.

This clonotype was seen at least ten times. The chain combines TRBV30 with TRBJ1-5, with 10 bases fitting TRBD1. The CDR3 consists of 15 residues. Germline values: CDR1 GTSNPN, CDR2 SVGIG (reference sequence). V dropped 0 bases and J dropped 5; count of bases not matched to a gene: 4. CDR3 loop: CAWSVPGQGHQPQHF. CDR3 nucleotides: TGTGCCTGGAGTGTCCCGGGACAGGGGCATCAGCCCCAGCATTTT. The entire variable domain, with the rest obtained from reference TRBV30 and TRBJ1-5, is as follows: SQTIHQWPATLVQPVGSPLSLECTVEGTSNPNLYWYRQAAGRGLQLLFYSVGIGQISSEVPQNLSASRPQDRQFILSSKKLLLSDSGFYLCAWSVPGQGHQPQHFGDGTRLSIL.

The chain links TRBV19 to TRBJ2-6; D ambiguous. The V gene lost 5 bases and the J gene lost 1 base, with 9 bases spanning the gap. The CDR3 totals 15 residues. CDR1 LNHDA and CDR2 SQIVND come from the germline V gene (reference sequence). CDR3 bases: TGTGCCAGTAGTCCCCAAAAATCTGGGGCCAACGTCCTGACTTTC. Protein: CASSPQKSGANVLTF.